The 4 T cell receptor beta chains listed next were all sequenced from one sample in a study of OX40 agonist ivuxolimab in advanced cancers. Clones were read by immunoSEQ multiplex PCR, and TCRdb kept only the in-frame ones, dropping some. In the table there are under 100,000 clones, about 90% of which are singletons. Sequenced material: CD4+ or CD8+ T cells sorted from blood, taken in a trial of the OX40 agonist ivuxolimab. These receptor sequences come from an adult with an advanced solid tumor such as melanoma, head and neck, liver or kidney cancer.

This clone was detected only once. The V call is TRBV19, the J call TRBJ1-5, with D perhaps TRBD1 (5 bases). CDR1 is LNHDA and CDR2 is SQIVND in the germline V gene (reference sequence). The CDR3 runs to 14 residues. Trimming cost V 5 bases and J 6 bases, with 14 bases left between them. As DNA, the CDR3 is TGTGCCAGTAGTCCTTGGGCAGGGCCTCAGCCCCAGCATTTT. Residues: CASSPWAGPQPQHF.

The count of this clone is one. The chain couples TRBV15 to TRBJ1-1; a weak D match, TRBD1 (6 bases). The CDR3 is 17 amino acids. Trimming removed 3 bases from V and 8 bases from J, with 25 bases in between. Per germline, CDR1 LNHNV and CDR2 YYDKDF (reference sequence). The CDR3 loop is CATSSPRPQQGAREAFF. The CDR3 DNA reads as TGTGCCACCAGCAGCCCGAGGCCTCAACAGGGCGCTCGGGAAGCTTTCTTT.

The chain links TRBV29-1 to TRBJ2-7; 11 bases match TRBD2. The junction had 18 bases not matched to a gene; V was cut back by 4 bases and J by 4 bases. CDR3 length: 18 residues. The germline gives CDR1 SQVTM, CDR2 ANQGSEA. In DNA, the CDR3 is TGCAGCGTTGCAGAGCCCCAAAAGACTAGCGGGAATCGGTACGAGCAGTACTTC. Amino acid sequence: CSVAEPQKTSGNRYEQYF.

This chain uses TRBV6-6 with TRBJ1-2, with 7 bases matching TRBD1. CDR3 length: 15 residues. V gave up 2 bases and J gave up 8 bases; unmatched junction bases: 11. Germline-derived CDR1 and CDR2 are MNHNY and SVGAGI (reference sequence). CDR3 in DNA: TGTGCCAGCAGTTACGAAGGGGGCTTGACGCGCGGCTACACCTTC. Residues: CASSYEGGLTRGYTF.